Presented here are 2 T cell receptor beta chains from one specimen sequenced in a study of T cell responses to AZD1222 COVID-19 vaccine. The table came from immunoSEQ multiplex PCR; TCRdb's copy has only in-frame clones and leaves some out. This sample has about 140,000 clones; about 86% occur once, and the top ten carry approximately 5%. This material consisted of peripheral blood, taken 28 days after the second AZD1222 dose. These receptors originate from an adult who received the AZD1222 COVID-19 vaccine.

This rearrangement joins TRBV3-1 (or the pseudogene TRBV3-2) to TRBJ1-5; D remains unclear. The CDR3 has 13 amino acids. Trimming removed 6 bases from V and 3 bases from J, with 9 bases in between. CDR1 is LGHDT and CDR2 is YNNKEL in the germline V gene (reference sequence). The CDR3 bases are TGTGCCAGCAGTCCGGACTACAATCAGCCCCAGCATTTT. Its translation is CASSPDYNQPQHF.

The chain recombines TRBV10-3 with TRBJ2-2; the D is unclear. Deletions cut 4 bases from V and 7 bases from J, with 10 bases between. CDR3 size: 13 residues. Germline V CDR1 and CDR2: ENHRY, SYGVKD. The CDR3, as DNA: TGTGCCATCAGTGGAGGTCCCGGCGGGGAGCTGTTTTTT. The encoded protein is CAISGGPGGELFF.